This TCR beta chain was identified during a study of cytomegalovirus exposure and HLA in healthy donors. General study results and limits: V- and J-gene trimming of TCR beta was linked (in a later analysis) to a missense DCLRE1C variant. It is likely that the observed cluster of highly shared sequence variants was a sequencing artifact.

PCR involved 60 Vbeta and 13 Jbeta primers. TCRdb's table, derived via immunoSEQ multiplex PCR, lists solely in-frame clones and lacks some. The repertoire holds some 71,000 clones, with roughly 80% as singletons. Turning to this clone: Its specificity is unknown.

Germline V lookup: CDR1 GTSNPN, CDR2 SVGIG (reference sequence). This CDR3 comprises 14 residues. Trimming removed 1 base from V and 6 bases from J; junction bases left unmatched: 2. The receptor comes from a woman in her 30s in good health and CMV-seropositive. Material: PBMCs. The chain is built from TRBV30 and TRBJ2-1, with 11 bases lining up with TRBD2. CDR3 loop: CAWSAGTSGNEQFF. The CDR3 DNA follows: TGTGCCTGGAGTGCCGGGACTAGCGGCAATGAGCAGTTCTTC.